Following are 23 T cell receptor beta chains from one sample sequenced in a study of T cells in Graves' hyperthyroidism and ophthalmopathy. RNA transcripts yielded amplified TCR beta CDR3 regions. The HTBI set primed first-round TCR CDR3 RT-PCR. TCRdb analysed the multiplex PCR reads with MiXCR anew, one entry per CDR3 protein. Of hundreds of thousands of distinct CDR3 sequences listed, about 15% are singletons. Sequences were obtained from blood. The receptors derive from a man younger than 30 with Graves' ophthalmopathy.

This clonotype was detected a few times. The missing conserved phenylalanine or tryptophan at the end of this CDR3 makes a read error likely. CDR3 residues: CASSLDKGAVYEQYL. The CDR3 coding sequence is TGTGCCAGCAGCTTAGATAAGGGGGCGGTATACGAGCAGTACCTC. This chain joins TRBV7-2 and TRBJ2-7, with TRBD1 identical over 7 bases. V was pared by 1 base and J by 4 bases, with 7 bases of the junction left unmatched. This CDR3 spans 15 amino acids. Germline lookup yields CDR1 SGHTA and CDR2 FQGNSA.

The V and J genes are TRBV6-1 and TRBJ1-2; D gene unclear. Per the germline V gene, CDR1 is MNHNS and CDR2 is SASEGT. This CDR3 has 13 amino acids. V was shortened by 6 bases and J by 4 bases, with 12 bases between the two germline ends. CDR3 coding DNA: TGTGCCAGCAGCAACGACGGTGGCTATGGCTACACCTTC. It encodes CASSNDGGYGYTF.

Only a few counts were recorded for this clonotype. The chain uses TRBV12-3 or TRBV12-4 and TRBJ1-1, with 11 bases that match TRBD1. CDR3 size: 14 residues. With V trimmed by 7 bases and J by 5 bases, 6 bases remained unmatched. CDR3 sequence: CASTLGTGGTEAFF. The CDR3 bases are TGTGCCAGCACTCTAGGGACAGGGGGAACTGAAGCTTTCTTT.

The J gene is TRBJ2-5, the V gene TRBV20-1; 9 bases fit TRBD2. The CDR3 consists of 15 residues. The V segment lost 0 bases and the J segment 3 bases; nucleotides outside the gene matches: 5. Germline V gives CDR1 DFQATT, CDR2 SNEGSKA (reference sequence). The CDR3 DNA reads as TGCAGTGCTAGAGATATGGGACTAGCAAAAGAGACCCAGTACTTC. The encoded protein is CSARDMGLAKETQYF.

The genes are TRBV7-9 and TRBJ1-2; D is ambiguous. CDR3 length: 14 amino acids. The V and J ends lost 5 bases and 9 bases respectively, with 19 bases between them. In germline, CDR1 is SEHNR, CDR2 FQNEAQ (reference sequence). The CDR3: CASSPTGGVFRYTF. The CDR3 bases are TGTGCCAGCAGCCCCACGGGTGGGGTATTTCGCTACACCTTC.

This clonotype was recorded many times. The chain joins TRBV5-8 to TRBJ2-3, with 10 bases lining up with TRBD2. The ends lost 0 bases at V and 4 bases at J; junction bases unmatched: 2. Germline CDR1 and CDR2: SGHTS and YDEGEE. This CDR3 spans 15 amino acids. The CDR3: CASSLVLAGADTQYF. The CDR3 coding sequence is TGTGCCAGCAGCTTGGTGCTAGCGGGGGCAGATACGCAGTATTTT.

Many counts were recorded for this clonotype. V is TRBV11-2 and J is TRBJ1-2; TRBD1 might be the D (5 bases). The CDR3 contains 15 residues. Trimming took 2 bases from V and 6 from J, leaving 16 bases between them. Germline V lookup: CDR1 SGHAT, CDR2 FQNNGV. The CDR3 bases are TGTGCCAGCAGCTTAATCCAATCAGGGTCTGATGGCTACACCTTC. Its protein product is CASSLIQSGSDGYTF. The whole variable domain, filled in from reference TRBV11-2 and TRBJ1-2, reads EAGVAQSPRYKIIEKRQSVAFWCNPISGHATLYWYQQILGQGPKLLIQFQNNGVVDDSQLPKDRFSAERLKGVDSTLKIQPAKLEDSAVYLCASSLIQSGSDGYTFGSGTRLTVV.

This clonotype has more than one count but fewer than ten. In nucleotides, the CDR3 is TGTGCCAGCAGTTACCCTCCCCCAGCGGGAGGGCCCTCAGGCGAGCAGTACTTC. Translated, it gives CASSYPPPAGGPSGEQYF. The V and J genes are TRBV6-6 and TRBJ2-7; 10 bases line up with TRBD2. After removal of 2 bases from V and 6 bases from J, the junction contained 16 bases not matched to a gene. The CDR3 is 18 amino acids. Germline V CDR1 and CDR2: MNHNY, SVGAGI (reference sequence).

In the case of this clonotype: A much larger clone lies a single base off, so this may be a read error. V gene TRBV6-2 or TRBV6-3 combines with J gene TRBJ2-5; 10 nucleotides match TRBD1. Germline CDR1 and CDR2: MNHEY and SVGEGT. CDR3 length: 13 residues. DNA for the CDR3: TGTGCCGGCAGGGGACAGGGGTTGGAGACCCAGTACTTC. Translating it yields CAGRGQGLETQYF.

This clonotype has just a few counts. The chain links TRBV7-8 to TRBJ1-6; the D is unclear. Germline CDR1 and CDR2: SGHVS and FQNEAQ. V lost 9 bases, J lost 6 bases, and 9 bases lay in between. The CDR3 consists of 12 residues. The CDR3 DNA follows: TGTGCCAGTCATAGGGTTAATTCACCCCTCCACTTT. This gives the protein CASHRVNSPLHF.

The J gene is TRBJ2-2, the V gene TRBV7-3; D may be TRBD2 (5 bases). CDR1 and CDR2 from the germline V gene are SGHTA and FQGTGA. Between the trimmed V and J ends, which lost 2 bases and 5 bases, there was a span of 18 bases. The CDR3 length is 17 residues. The chain's CDR3 is CASSLGGGAGFTGELFF. The CDR3 DNA reads TGTGCCAGCAGCTTAGGCGGAGGAGCAGGATTTACCGGGGAGCTGTTTTTT.

This clonotype was detected ten times or more. The gene calls are TRBV11-2 and TRBJ1-2; D perhaps matches TRBD1 (5 bases). Trimming removed 1 base at V and 2 bases at J, with 11 bases between. CDR1 and CDR2 (germline): SGHAT, FQNNGV. This CDR3 has 15 amino acids. The DNA of the CDR3 is TGTGCCAGCAGCTTAGCGGCAGGGCTGAACTATGGCTACACCTTC. This translates into CASSLAAGLNYGYTF.

The sample holds a few counts of this clonotype. Sequence at one end of the junction differs from germline and may be a read error. This chain joins TRBV7-2 and TRBJ1-1; D possibly corresponds to TRBD1 (6 bases). Germline lookup yields CDR1 SGHTA and CDR2 FQGNSA. The CDR3 consists of 16 residues. In nucleotides, the CDR3 is TGTGCCAGCAGCTTAGCGTCGGGACATAGGAACGCTGAAGCTTTCTTT. Residues: CASSLASGHRNAEAFF. Full variable domain (outside the CDR3, taken from reference TRBV7-2 and TRBJ1-1): GAGVSQSPSNKVTEKGKDVELRCDPISGHTALYWYRQSLGQGLEFLIYFQGNSAPDKSGLPSDRFSAERTGGSVSTLTIQRTQQEDSAVYLCASSLASGHRNAEAFFGQGTRLTVV.

This clonotype was counted between two and nine times. J is TRBJ2-1 and V is TRBV14; 9 bases map to TRBD2. Per the germline V gene, CDR1 is SGHDN and CDR2 is FVKESK. The V segment lost 7 bases and the J segment 0 bases; nucleotides outside the gene matches: 10. This CDR3 is built from 17 residues. DNA for the CDR3: TGTGCCAGCACCTCAGTGGGACTAGCAGACTCCTACAATGAGCAGTTCTTC. Translation gives CASTSVGLADSYNEQFF.

Many counts were recorded for this clonotype. V gene TRBV7-6 combines with J gene TRBJ2-1; the match to TRBD2 covers 13 bases. This CDR3 region has 16 residues. The V gene's germline CDR1 is SGHVS and CDR2 FNYEAQ. After removal of 4 bases from V and 6 bases from J, the junction contained 6 bases not matched to a gene. The chain's CDR3 is CASSSRTSGRSNEQFF. The DNA for the CDR3 is TGTGCCAGCAGCTCAAGGACTAGCGGGAGAAGCAATGAGCAGTTCTTC.

For this clonotype: A clone one base away is much larger, so this may be a read error. V is TRBV30 and J is TRBJ1-1; D remains ambiguous. CDR1 and CDR2 (germline): GTSNPN, SVGIG (reference sequence). The CDR3 has 11 amino acids. CDR3 DNA sequence: TGTGTGGGAGGGAGGAACACTGAAGCTTTCTTT. It specifies CVGGRNTEAFF. The full variable domain, with the rest looked up from reference TRBV30 and TRBJ1-1, is SQTIHQWPATLVQPVGSPLSLECTVEGTSNPNLYWYRQAAGRGLQLLFYSVGIGQISSEVPQNLSASRPQDRQFILSSKKLLLSDSGFYLCVGGRNTEAFFGQGTRLTVV.

The table lists this clonotype with many counts. The rearrangement joins TRBV5-6 to TRBJ2-7; D gene uncertain. Per the germline V gene, CDR1 is SGHDT and CDR2 is YYEEEE. V lost 0 bases and J lost 3, with 7 bases in between. There are 13 residues in the CDR3. CDR3 protein: CASSLVSFYEQYF. The DNA of the CDR3 is TGTGCCAGCAGCTTGGTAAGCTTCTACGAGCAGTACTTC.

This sequence joins TRBV5-6 and TRBJ1-1; D unclear. CDR3 length: 13 amino acids. CDR1 is SGHDT, CDR2 YYEEEE, per germline. V dropped 5 bases and J dropped 0 bases, with 8 bases sitting between them. The CDR3 region has the DNA TGTGCCAGCAGTTGGAGAGTGAACACTGAAGCTTTCTTT. Translating it yields CASSWRVNTEAFF.

This clonotype turned up a few times. The chain couples TRBV6-1 to TRBJ2-7, with 8 bases that match TRBD1. From germline, CDR1 is MNHNS and CDR2 SASEGT. Unmatched junction bases numbered 7, after V lost 6 bases and J lost 6 bases. The CDR3 is 13 residues long. The DNA of the CDR3 is TGTGCCAGCAGAAGGACCGGGACAGGCGAGCAGTACTTC. This encodes CASRRTGTGEQYF.

This clonotype has a count of ten or more. V usage is TRBV20-1 and J usage is TRBJ2-5; 7 nucleotides line up with TRBD1. The CDR3 is 12 amino acids. V dropped 5 bases and J dropped 7; count of bases not matched to a gene: 7. CDR1 DFQATT and CDR2 SNEGSKA come from the germline V gene (reference sequence). CDR3 sequence: CSAPGQAGTQYF. In DNA form, the CDR3 reads TGCAGTGCTCCTGGACAGGCCGGGACCCAGTACTTC.

This clonotype was detected ten times or more. The V gene is TRBV28, the J gene TRBJ2-1, with 8 bases matching TRBD1. This CDR3 contains 15 residues. The J segment lost 7 bases and the V segment lost 5 bases, leaving 10 bases of the junction unmatched. Germline assignment: CDR1 MDHEN and CDR2 SYDVKM. CDR3 region: CASSPHGTGNNEQFF. For the CDR3, the DNA is TGTGCCAGCAGTCCCCACGGGACAGGTAATAATGAGCAGTTCTTC.

This clonotype was found many times. This chain joins TRBV5-8 and TRBJ2-5; 8 bases align to TRBD1. The CDR3 sequence is 16 residues long. The V gene's germline CDR1 is SGHTS and CDR2 YDEGEE. The J segment lost 4 bases and the V segment lost 4 bases, leaving 12 bases of the junction unmatched. CDR3 DNA sequence: TGTGCCAGCAGCGCGACAGGGGCCATTTACAGAGAGACCCAGTACTTC. It translates to CASSATGAIYRETQYF.

As for this clonotype: A much larger clonotype is one base distant, so this may be a read error. J is TRBJ2-2 and V is TRBV12-3 or TRBV12-4; possibly TRBD1 or TRBD2 for D (5 bases each). The CDR3 covers 13 residues. This CDR3 is CASSLRGAGELVF. CDR3 sequence (DNA): TGTGCCAGCAGTTTGAGGGGCGCCGGGGAGCTGGTTTTT.